This passage covers 5 T cell receptor beta chains from one sample sequenced in a study of cytomegalovirus exposure and HLA in healthy donors. PCR employed 60 Vbeta and 13 Jbeta primers. Profiled with immunoSEQ multiplex PCR; TCRdb holds only in-frame clones, not every one. The repertoire table contains about 130,000 clones. The sequencing input was PBMCs. All receptors come from a young man in good health and CMV-seronegative.

The chain links TRBV6-5 to TRBJ1-4; D not resolved. The CDR3 has 14 residues. Germline CDR1 reads MNHEY; CDR2 reads SVGAGI. V was clipped by 2 bases and J by 8 bases, with 12 bases between them. CDR3 sequence: CASSYAGESEKLFF. The CDR3 DNA sequence: TGTGCCAGCAGTTACGCTGGTGAGTCCGAAAAACTGTTTTTT.

This chain connects TRBV5-5 to TRBJ1-3; D gene ambiguous. The CDR3 totals 11 residues. The germline gives CDR1 SGHKS, CDR2 YYEKEE (reference sequence). V was shortened by 3 bases and J by 5 bases, with 3 bases between the two germline ends. CDR3 sequence (DNA): TGTGCCAGCAGCTCAAGAAACACCATATATTTT. This translates into CASSSRNTIYF.

The rearrangement links TRBV6-5 to TRBJ2-1, with TRBD1 as a possible D gene (5 bases). V gave up 5 bases and J gave up 7 bases, with 9 bases separating them. The CDR3 runs 12 residues. The germline V gene encodes CDR1 MNHEY and CDR2 SVGAGI. CDR3 coding DNA: TGTGCCAGCAGTAAGACAGTGAATGAGCAGTTCTTC. Its protein product is CASSKTVNEQFF.

V and J are TRBV5-1 and TRBJ1-3; D is possibly TRBD1 (6 bases). Germline lookup yields CDR1 SGHRS and CDR2 YFSETQ. V was cut by 2 bases and J by 4 bases, with 10 bases left in between. The CDR3 is 14 residues long. The CDR3: CASSFSTGGNTIYF. The CDR3 coding sequence is TGCGCCAGCAGCTTTTCGACAGGAGGAAACACCATATATTTT.

The chain links TRBV9 to TRBJ2-5, with D maybe TRBD2 (6 bases). The CDR3 has 15 residues. Germline-derived CDR1 and CDR2 are SGDLS and YYNGEE. The V end was cut by 3 bases, the J end by 4 bases, with 16 bases between. CDR3 region: CASSARDSRTETQYF. The CDR3 DNA reads TGTGCCAGCAGCGCCCGGGACTCACGGACAGAGACCCAGTACTTC. The variable domain in full, completed from reference TRBV9 and TRBJ2-5, reads DSGVTQTPKHLITATGQRVTLRCSPRSGDLSVYWYQQSLDQGLQFLIQYYNGEERAKGNILERFSAQQFPDLHSELNLSSLELGDSALYFCASSARDSRTETQYFGPGTRLLVL.